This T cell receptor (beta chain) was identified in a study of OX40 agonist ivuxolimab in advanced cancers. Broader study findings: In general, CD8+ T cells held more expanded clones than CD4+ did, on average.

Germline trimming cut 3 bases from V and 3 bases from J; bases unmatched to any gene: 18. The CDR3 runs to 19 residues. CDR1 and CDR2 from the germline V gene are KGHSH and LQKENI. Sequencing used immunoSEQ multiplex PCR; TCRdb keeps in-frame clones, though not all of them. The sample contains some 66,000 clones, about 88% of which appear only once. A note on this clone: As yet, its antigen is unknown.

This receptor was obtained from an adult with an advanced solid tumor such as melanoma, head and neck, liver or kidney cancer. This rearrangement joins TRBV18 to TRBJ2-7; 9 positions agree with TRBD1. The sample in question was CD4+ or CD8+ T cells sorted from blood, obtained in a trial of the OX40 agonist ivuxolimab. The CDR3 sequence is CASSPDRGYLSNVGYEQYF. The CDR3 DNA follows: TGTGCCAGCTCACCCGACAGGGGGTACTTGAGCAATGTGGGCTACGAGCAGTACTTC.